This TCR beta chain was identified in a study of blood T cell repertoires in COVID-19. As originally analysed: Reference gene primer amplification gave nucleated cell count estimates. Generated by immunoSEQ multiplex PCR, the TCRdb table keeps only in-frame clones and is missing some. That table supplies the V and J calls and clone size; D and trimming were determined from the DNA. The sample shows around 100,000 clones, approximately 90% of them seen only once. V lost 5 bases, J lost 7 bases, and 9 bases stayed unmatched. This CDR3 region has 14 residues. Germline-derived CDR1 and CDR2 are SGHRS and YFSETQ.

The sample was peripheral blood. This chain uses TRBV5-1 with TRBJ2-5; 9 bases map to TRBD1. This TCR was recovered from a human donor in a cohort sampled during active COVID-19. In nucleotides, the CDR3 is TGCGCCAGCAGTTCTGGACAGGGGAGCGCGACCCAGTACTTC. It encodes CASSSGQGSATQYF. Filled out from reference TRBV5-1 and TRBJ2-5, the complete variable domain reads KAGVTQTPRYLIKTRGQQVTLSCSPISGHRSVSWYQQTPGQGLQFLFEYFSETQRNKGNFPGRFSGRQFSNSRSEMNVSTLELGDSALYLCASSSGQGSATQYFGPGTRLLVL.